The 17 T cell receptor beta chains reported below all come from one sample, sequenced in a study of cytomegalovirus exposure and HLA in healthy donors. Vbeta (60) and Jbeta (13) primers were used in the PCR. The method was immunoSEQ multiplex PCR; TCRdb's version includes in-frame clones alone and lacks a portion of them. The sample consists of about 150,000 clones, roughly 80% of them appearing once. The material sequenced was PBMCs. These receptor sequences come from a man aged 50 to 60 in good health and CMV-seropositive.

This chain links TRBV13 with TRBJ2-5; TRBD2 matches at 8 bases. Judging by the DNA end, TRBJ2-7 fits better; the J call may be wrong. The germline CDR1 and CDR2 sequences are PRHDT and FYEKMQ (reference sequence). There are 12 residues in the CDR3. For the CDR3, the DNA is TGTGCCAGCAGTCGGGAGGGCCGCGAGCAGTACTTC. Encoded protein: CASSREGREQYF.

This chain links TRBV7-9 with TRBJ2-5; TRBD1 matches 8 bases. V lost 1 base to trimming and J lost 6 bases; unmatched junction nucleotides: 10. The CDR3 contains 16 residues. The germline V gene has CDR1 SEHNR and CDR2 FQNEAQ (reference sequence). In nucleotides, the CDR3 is TGTGCCAGCAGCTTAGAGCCGACAGGGGTTCGACAGACCCAGTACTTC. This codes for CASSLEPTGVRQTQYF.

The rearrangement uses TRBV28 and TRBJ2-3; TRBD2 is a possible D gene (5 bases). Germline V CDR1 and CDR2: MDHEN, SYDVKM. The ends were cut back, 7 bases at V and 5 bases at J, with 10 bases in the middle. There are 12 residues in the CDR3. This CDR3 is CASKTGIDTQYF. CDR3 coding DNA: TGTGCCAGCAAGACGGGGATAGATACGCAGTATTTT.

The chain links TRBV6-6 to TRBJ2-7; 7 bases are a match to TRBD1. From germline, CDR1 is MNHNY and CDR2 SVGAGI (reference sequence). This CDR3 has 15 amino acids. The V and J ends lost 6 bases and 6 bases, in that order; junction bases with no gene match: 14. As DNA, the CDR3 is TGTGCCAGCAGCAGGGACAGCAGTCCTACGACCGAGCAGTACTTC. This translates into CASSRDSSPTTEQYF.

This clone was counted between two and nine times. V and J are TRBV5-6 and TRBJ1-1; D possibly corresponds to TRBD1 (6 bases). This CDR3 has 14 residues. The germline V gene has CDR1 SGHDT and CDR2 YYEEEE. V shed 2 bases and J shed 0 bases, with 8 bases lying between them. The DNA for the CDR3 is TGTGCCAGCAGCTTACAGGGAGTGAACACTGAAGCTTTCTTT. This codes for CASSLQGVNTEAFF.

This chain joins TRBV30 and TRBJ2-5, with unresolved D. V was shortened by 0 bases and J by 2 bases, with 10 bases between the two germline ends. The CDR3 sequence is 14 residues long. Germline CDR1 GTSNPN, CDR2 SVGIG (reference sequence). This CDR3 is CAWSVTRTQETQYF. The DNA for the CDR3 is TGTGCCTGGAGTGTAACTCGCACGCAAGAGACCCAGTACTTC. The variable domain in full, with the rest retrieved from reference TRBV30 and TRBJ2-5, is SQTIHQWPATLVQPVGSPLSLECTVEGTSNPNLYWYRQAAGRGLQLLFYSVGIGQISSEVPQNLSASRPQDRQFILSSKKLLLSDSGFYLCAWSVTRTQETQYFGPGTRLLVL.

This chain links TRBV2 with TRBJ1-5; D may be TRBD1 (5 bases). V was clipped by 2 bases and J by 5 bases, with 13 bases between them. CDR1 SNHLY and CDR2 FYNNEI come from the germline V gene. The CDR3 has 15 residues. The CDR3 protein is CASSERRDSYQPQHF. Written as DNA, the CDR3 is TGTGCCAGCAGTGAAAGGAGGGACTCCTATCAGCCCCAGCATTTT.

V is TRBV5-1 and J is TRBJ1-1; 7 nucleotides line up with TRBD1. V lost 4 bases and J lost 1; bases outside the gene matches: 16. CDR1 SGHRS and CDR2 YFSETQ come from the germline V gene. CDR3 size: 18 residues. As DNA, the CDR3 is TGCGCCAGCAGCGCCTCCGGGACAGCCGTTCTCTCGAACACTGAAGCTTTCTTT. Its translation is CASSASGTAVLSNTEAFF.

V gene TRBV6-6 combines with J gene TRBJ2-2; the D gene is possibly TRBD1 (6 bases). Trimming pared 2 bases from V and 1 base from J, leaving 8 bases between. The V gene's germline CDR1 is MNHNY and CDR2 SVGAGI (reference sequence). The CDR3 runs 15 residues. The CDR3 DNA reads TGTGCCAGCAGTTACGGGGGACAGAACACCGGGGAGCTGTTTTTT. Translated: CASSYGGQNTGELFF.

As DNA, the CDR3 is TGCACCAGCAGCCAAGCCCCCTCGCGGGGGCGCGGGACCCAGTACTTC. This sequence encodes CTSSQAPSRGRGTQYF. V usage is TRBV1 and J usage is TRBJ2-5; TRBD2 is taken as the D call from the table, unchecked against the DNA. TRBV1 constitutes a pseudogene. This CDR3 spans 16 amino acids.

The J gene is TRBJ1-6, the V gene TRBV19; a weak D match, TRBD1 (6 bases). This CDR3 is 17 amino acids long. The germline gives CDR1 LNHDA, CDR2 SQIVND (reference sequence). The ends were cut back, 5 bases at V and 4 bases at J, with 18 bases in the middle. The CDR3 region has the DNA TGTGCCAGTAGTCCCACCGGGACATTATTATATAATTCACCCCTCCACTTT. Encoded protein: CASSPTGTLLYNSPLHF.

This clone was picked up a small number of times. This chain's CDR3 is CASTQGGNSGNTIYF. CDR3 nucleotides: TGTGCCAGCACCCAGGGGGGTAACTCTGGAAACACCATATATTTT. The chain employs TRBV28 and TRBJ1-3, with TRBD1 matching 7 bases. The CDR3 sequence is 15 residues long. V lost 7 bases to trimming and J lost 0 bases; unmatched junction nucleotides: 6. CDR1 is MDHEN and CDR2 is SYDVKM in the germline V gene. Combining the CDR3 with reference TRBV28 and TRBJ1-3 gives the whole variable domain DVKVTQSSRYLVKRTGEKVFLECVQDMDHENMFWYRQDPGLGLRLIYFSYDVKMKEKGDIPEGYSVSREKKERFSLILESASTNQTSMYLCASTQGGNSGNTIYFGEGSWLTVV.

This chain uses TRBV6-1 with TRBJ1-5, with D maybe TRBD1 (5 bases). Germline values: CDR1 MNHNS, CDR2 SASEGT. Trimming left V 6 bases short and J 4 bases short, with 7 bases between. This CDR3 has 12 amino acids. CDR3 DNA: TGTGCCAGCAGGGGGGGAAATCAGCCCCAGCATTTT. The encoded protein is CASRGGNQPQHF.

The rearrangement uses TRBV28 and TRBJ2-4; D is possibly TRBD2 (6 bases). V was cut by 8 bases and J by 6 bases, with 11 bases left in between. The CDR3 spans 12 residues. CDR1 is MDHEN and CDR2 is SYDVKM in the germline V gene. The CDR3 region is CASRREPNIQYF. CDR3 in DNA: TGTGCCAGCCGCCGGGAGCCAAACATTCAGTACTTC.

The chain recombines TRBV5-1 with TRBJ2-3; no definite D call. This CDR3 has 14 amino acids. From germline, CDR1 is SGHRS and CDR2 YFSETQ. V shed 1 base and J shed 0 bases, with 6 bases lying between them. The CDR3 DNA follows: TGCGCCAGCAGCTTGAGCCAAAGCACAGATACGCAGTATTTT. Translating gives CASSLSQSTDTQYF. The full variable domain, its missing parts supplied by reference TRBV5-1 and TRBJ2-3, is KAGVTQTPRYLIKTRGQQVTLSCSPISGHRSVSWYQQTPGQGLQFLFEYFSETQRNKGNFPGRFSGRQFSNSRSEMNVSTLELGDSALYLCASSLSQSTDTQYFGPGTRLTVL.

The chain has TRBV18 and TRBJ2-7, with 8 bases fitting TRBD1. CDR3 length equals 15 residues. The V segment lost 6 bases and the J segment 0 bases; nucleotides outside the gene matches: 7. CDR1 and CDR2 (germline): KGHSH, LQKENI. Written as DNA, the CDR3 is TGTGCCAGCTCTCGCGGGACAGGAAGCTCCTACGAGCAGTACTTC. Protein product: CASSRGTGSSYEQYF. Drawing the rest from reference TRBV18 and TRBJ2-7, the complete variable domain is NAGVMQNPRHLVRRRGQEARLRCSPMKGHSHVYWYRQLPEEGLKFMVYLQKENIIDESGMPKERFSAEFPKEGPSILRIQQVVRGDSAAYFCASSRGTGSSYEQYFGPGTRLTVT.

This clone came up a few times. Here the CDR3 DNA reads TGTGCCAGCAGCTTAGTCCCCCTCAACACCGGGGAGCTGTTTTTT. Translation gives CASSLVPLNTGELFF. This chain connects TRBV7-6 to TRBJ2-2; no clear D gene. CDR1 and CDR2 (germline): SGHVS, FNYEAQ. Trimming left V 1 base short and J 2 bases short, with 8 bases between. The CDR3 is 15 amino acids.